One and the same sample provided the 21 T cell receptor beta chains below, sequenced in a study of T cell changes during pregnancy in multiple sclerosis. Here immunoSEQ multiplex PCR was the method, and the copy in TCRdb shows in-frame clones only, minus some. The table includes about 67,000 clones, about nine tenths detected once. Sequencing was performed on peripheral blood, taken in the third trimester of pregnancy. All receptors derive from a female donor with multiple sclerosis, enrolled in a pregnancy study.

This clone was seen only once. The chain uses TRBV7-9 and TRBJ2-7; 10 bases agree with TRBD1. The CDR3 totals 14 residues. The trim removed 4 bases at V and 2 bases at J, leaving 2 bases unmatched. Germline V gene sequence: CDR1 SEHNR, CDR2 FQNEAQ (reference sequence). The CDR3 DNA reads as TGTGCCAGCAGCTCCGGGACAGGGGCCTACGAGCAGTACTTC. It codes for CASSSGTGAYEQYF.

The chain has TRBV18 and TRBJ2-2; 8 bases align to TRBD1. Trimming took 5 bases from V and 4 from J; bases not matched to a gene: 6. Germline CDR1 is KGHSH and CDR2 is LQKENI. This CDR3 spans 15 amino acids. The CDR3 sequence is CASSAAGGSTGELFF. The CDR3 DNA sequence: TGTGCCAGCTCAGCAGCAGGGGGCAGCACCGGGGAGCTGTTTTTT.

This chain links TRBV5-4 with TRBJ2-7, with 7 bases fitting TRBD2. Trimming removed 0 bases from V and 2 bases from J; junction bases left unmatched: 2. Germline V gene sequence: CDR1 SGHNT, CDR2 YYREEE (reference sequence). The CDR3 extends over 14 amino acids. As DNA, the CDR3 is TGTGCCAGCAGCTTGGTTGGGACTACCTACGAGCAGTACTTC. Translating it yields CASSLVGTTYEQYF.

This rearrangement joins TRBV10-3 to TRBJ2-5, with unresolved D. Germline V gene data show CDR1 as ENHRY and CDR2 as SYGVKD. With 7 bases removed from V and 3 bases from J, the gap between germline ends came to 12 bases. The CDR3 is 13 residues long. CDR3 in DNA: TGTGCCATCAATTCCGTACGAGAAGAGACCCAGTACTTC. It codes for CAINSVREETQYF.

This clone was observed once. The genes are TRBV25-1 and TRBJ1-1; the D is unclear. The CDR3 consists of 13 residues. CDR1 and CDR2 (germline): MGHDK, SYGVNS. V shed 6 bases and J shed 10 bases, with 18 bases lying between them. The CDR3 loop reads CASSEPGLAVAFF. The DNA of the CDR3 is TGTGCCAGCAGCGAACCTGGGCTCGCAGTAGCTTTCTTT.

This sequence joins TRBV5-1 and TRBJ2-7; 10 nucleotides align to TRBD1. V lost 4 bases to trimming and J lost 6 bases; unmatched junction nucleotides: 10. This CDR3 has 15 residues. Germline V lookup: CDR1 SGHRS, CDR2 YFSETQ. The CDR3 DNA reads as TGCGCCAGCAGCATACAGGGACAGGGGTCGAGCGAGCAGTACTTC. It specifies CASSIQGQGSSEQYF.

The chain joins TRBV7-9 to TRBJ2-3; 8 bases fit TRBD1. Germline trimming cut 2 bases from V and 14 bases from J; bases unmatched to any gene: 3. Germline values: CDR1 SEHNR, CDR2 FQNEAQ (reference sequence). The CDR3 loop spans 11 amino acids. CDR3 coding DNA: TGTGCCAGCAGCTTAAGGGACAGGCCGTATTTT. Translated: CASSLRDRPYF.

The CDR3 loop reads CASSPLAGASTDTQYF. The CDR3 DNA reads as TGTGCCAGTAGTCCACTAGCGGGAGCTAGCACAGATACGCAGTATTTT. V gene TRBV19 combines with J gene TRBJ2-3; TRBD2 aligns across 11 bases. CDR1 is LNHDA, CDR2 SQIVND, per germline (reference sequence). The CDR3 extends over 16 amino acids. V dropped 5 bases and J dropped 0; count of bases not matched to a gene: 4.

The V gene is TRBV6-6, the J gene TRBJ1-3, with D perhaps matching TRBD1 (5 bases). Trimming removed 0 bases from V and 0 bases from J, with 9 bases in between. Germline assignment: CDR1 MNHNY and CDR2 SVGAGI (reference sequence). The CDR3 contains 16 residues. The CDR3: CASSYSRQGSGNTIYF. The CDR3 DNA is TGTGCCAGCAGTTACTCGCGGCAGGGCTCTGGAAACACCATATATTTT.

The chain joins TRBV20-1 to TRBJ1-1; unclear D gene. V gave up 3 bases and J gave up 3 bases, with 5 bases separating them. From germline, CDR1 is DFQATT and CDR2 SNEGSKA (reference sequence). The CDR3 sequence is 11 residues long. The DNA of the CDR3 is TGCAGTGCTAGGTCGGACACTGAAGCTTTCTTT. As protein: CSARSDTEAFF.

The chain couples TRBV6-4 to TRBJ2-1, with TRBD2 matching over 12 bases. The V and J ends lost 4 bases and 10 bases, in that order; junction bases with no gene match: 8. The CDR3 loop spans 15 amino acids. Germline V gene data show CDR1 as MRHNA and CDR2 as SNTAGT. In DNA, the CDR3 is TGTGCCAGCAGTGTCAGGACTAGCGGGAACGGGGAGCAGTTCTTC. Translation gives CASSVRTSGNGEQFF.

The chain joins TRBV5-4 to TRBJ1-1, with 11 nucleotides matching TRBD1. CDR3 length: 17 residues. The V gene end was trimmed by 0 bases and the J gene end by 0 bases; junction bases not matched to a gene: 4. Germline CDR1 reads SGHNT; CDR2 reads YYREEE (reference sequence). CDR3 residues: CASSLGGDRGLNTEAFF. DNA for the CDR3: TGTGCCAGCAGCTTGGGTGGGGACAGGGGGTTGAACACTGAAGCTTTCTTT. Full variable domain (remainder filled in from reference TRBV5-4 and TRBJ1-1): ETGVTQSPTHLIKTRGQQVTLRCSSQSGHNTVSWYQQALGQGPQFIFQYYREEENGRGNFPPRFSGLQFPNYSSELNVNALELDDSALYLCASSLGGDRGLNTEAFFGQGTRLTVV.

The chain employs TRBV27 and TRBJ1-2; 7 bases agree with TRBD1. The V gene's germline CDR1 is MNHEY and CDR2 SMNVEV (reference sequence). The V and J ends lost 2 bases and 7 bases, in that order; junction bases with no gene match: 4. The CDR3 totals 13 residues. For the CDR3, the DNA is TGTGCCAGCAGTTTAGAGGGGGCGGGTGGCTACACCTTC. Encoded protein: CASSLEGAGGYTF.

The rearrangement links TRBV11-3 to TRBJ1-1; no firm D call. Germline V gives CDR1 SGHNT, CDR2 YENEEA. V dropped 5 bases and J dropped 1 base, with 5 bases sitting between them. The CDR3 runs to 12 residues. Here the CDR3 reads CASSHWNTEAFF. As DNA, the CDR3 is TGTGCCAGCAGCCATTGGAACACTGAAGCTTTCTTT.

This chain uses TRBV2 with TRBJ1-1, with TRBD1 as a possible D gene (5 bases). This CDR3 comprises 13 residues. The germline V gene has CDR1 SNHLY and CDR2 FYNNEI. Trimming pared 2 bases from V and 2 bases from J, leaving 6 bases between. The CDR3 coding sequence is TGTGCCAGCAGTGAACAGGGTAACACTGAAGCTTTCTTT. It codes for CASSEQGNTEAFF.

V usage is TRBV2 and J usage is TRBJ1-1, with D possibly being TRBD1 (6 bases). CDR3 length equals 14 residues. Germline V CDR1 and CDR2: SNHLY, FYNNEI. The ends were cut back, 6 bases at V and 10 bases at J, with 21 bases in the middle. The CDR3 nucleotides read TGTGCCAGCAGCGAGGACAGACAAACCCCTCGAGCTTTCTTT. It is translated as CASSEDRQTPRAFF.

This clone has a single count. J is TRBJ2-1 and V is TRBV27; TRBD2 matches 10 bases. Germline V gene data show CDR1 as MNHEY and CDR2 as SMNVEV (reference sequence). The CDR3 length is 16 residues. Trimming cost V 3 bases and J 8 bases; bases outside gene matches: 10. In DNA, the CDR3 is TGTGCCAGCAGTTTGGCTAGCGGGAGTCTTATTTATGAGCAGTTCTTC. Amino acid sequence: CASSLASGSLIYEQFF.

This clone was recorded only once. The V gene is TRBV7-6, the J gene TRBJ1-2; possible D gene TRBD1, 5 bases. The CDR3 totals 15 residues. Germline loops: CDR1 SGHVS, CDR2 FNYEAQ. Trimming pared 1 base from V and 5 bases from J, leaving 14 bases between. As DNA, the CDR3 is TGTGCCAGCAGCTTAGTTCACGACAGCCTTTATGGCTACACCTTC. This sequence encodes CASSLVHDSLYGYTF.

The chain links TRBV30 to TRBJ1-2; TRBD1 aligns across 9 bases. Germline loops: CDR1 GTSNPN, CDR2 SVGIG (reference sequence). The CDR3 has 16 amino acids. V lost 4 bases, J lost 1 base, and 10 bases stayed unmatched. CDR3: CAWMWGQGKFNYGYTF. CDR3 coding DNA: TGTGCCTGGATGTGGGGACAGGGAAAGTTTAACTATGGCTACACCTTC.

The chain carries TRBV9 and TRBJ2-3; D not resolved. In germline, CDR1 is SGDLS, CDR2 YYNGEE. The CDR3 has 11 residues. V lost 7 bases and J lost 5, with 8 bases in between. CDR3 DNA sequence: TGTGCCAGCGGAGTGAGAGATACGCAGTATTTT. This sequence encodes CASGVRDTQYF.

This sequence joins TRBV6-5 and TRBJ2-3, with 8 bases identical to TRBD1. V lost 0 bases, J lost 4 bases, and 6 bases stayed unmatched. This CDR3 is 16 amino acids long. CDR1 is MNHEY and CDR2 is SVGAGI in the germline V gene. The CDR3 bases are TGTGCCAGCAGTTACTCAGAGACAGGGGCAGCAGATACGCAGTATTTT. It yields the protein CASSYSETGAADTQYF.